This entry lists 15 T cell receptor beta chains sequenced from one sample in a study of cytomegalovirus exposure and HLA in healthy donors (dated 2017 in TCRdb). Libraries were constructed by the immunoSEQ multiplex PCR assay. For the multiplex PCR, a mixture combining 60 forward primers for TCR Vbeta segments and 13 reverse primers for TCR Jbeta segments was used. TCRdb holds this immuneACCESS table with in-frame rearrangements only. Some clones are missing; in checked studies, unresolved V genes explain under half, and the rest has no known cause. This sample has 100,000 or so clones in its table, and less than 85% of those were observed once. The ten largest account for 8.2% of the sample. The sequencing sample was made of PBMCs. Every receptor here comes from a man aged 40-50 years in good health and CMV-seropositive.

The gene calls are TRBV4-2 and TRBJ1-2; the D is unclear. This CDR3 is built from 15 residues. V lost 0 bases and J 5 bases, leaving 13 bases between the germline ends. The germline V gene encodes CDR1 LGHNA and CDR2 YNFKEQ. In DNA, the CDR3 is TGTGCCAGCAGCCAAGAAATGGAGGGATCTTATGGCTACACCTTC. This gives the protein CASSQEMEGSYGYTF.

This sequence joins TRBV7-2 and TRBJ2-7; 16 positions agree with TRBD2. The ends lost 5 bases at V and 6 bases at J; junction bases unmatched: 4. CDR3 length: 15 amino acids. The germline V gene has CDR1 SGHTA and CDR2 FQGNSA. The CDR3 is CASSLGTSGRAEQYF. The CDR3, as DNA: TGTGCCAGCAGCCTAGGGACTAGCGGGAGGGCCGAGCAGTACTTC. Variable domain in full (rest from reference TRBV7-2 and TRBJ2-7): GAGVSQSPSNKVTEKGKDVELRCDPISGHTALYWYRQSLGQGLEFLIYFQGNSAPDKSGLPSDRFSAERTGGSVSTLTIQRTQQEDSAVYLCASSLGTSGRAEQYFGPGTRLTVT.

The chain combines TRBV28 with TRBJ2-5, with 7 bases aligning to TRBD1. Germline V gives CDR1 MDHEN, CDR2 SYDVKM. The length of the CDR3 is 16 residues. J lost 3 bases, V lost 5 bases, and 12 bases had no gene match. The CDR3 protein is CASSQRDDRDKETQYF. DNA of the CDR3: TGTGCCAGCAGTCAACGGGACGACAGGGATAAAGAGACCCAGTACTTC.

The sample holds a few counts of this clone. The V and J genes are TRBV18 and TRBJ1-4; D is perhaps TRBD1 (5 bases). Between the trimmed V and J ends, which lost 3 bases and 6 bases, there was a span of 17 bases. This CDR3 has 16 amino acids. CDR1 is KGHSH and CDR2 is LQKENI in the germline V gene. CDR3 residues: CASSPPDSGGDEKLFF. The CDR3 region has the DNA TGTGCCAGCTCACCTCCCGACTCGGGGGGGGATGAAAAACTGTTTTTT.

The rearrangement uses TRBV11-3 and TRBJ2-2; 9 bases line up with TRBD2. Germline V gene data show CDR1 as SGHNT and CDR2 as YENEEA. The CDR3 consists of 16 residues. The V gene end was trimmed by 5 bases and the J gene end by 1 base; junction bases not matched to a gene: 5. CDR3 residues: CASSPPTSGNTGELFF. The CDR3 DNA sequence: TGTGCCAGCAGCCCACCGACTAGCGGGAACACCGGGGAGCTGTTTTTT.

The rearrangement uses TRBV19 and TRBJ2-1, with 11 bases matching TRBD2. The CDR3 has 15 residues. Germline V gene sequence: CDR1 LNHDA, CDR2 SQIVND (reference sequence). After removal of 5 bases from V and 2 bases from J, the junction contained 2 bases not matched to a gene. The CDR3 region is CASSPTSGTYNEQFF. The CDR3 region has the DNA TGTGCCAGTAGTCCGACTAGCGGGACCTACAATGAGCAGTTCTTC.

The gene calls are TRBV5-3 and TRBJ1-1, with 8 bases lining up with TRBD1. TRBV5-3 is marked as an open reading frame, function uncertain. J gave up 2 bases and V 4 bases, and 10 bases lay outside the gene matches. The CDR3 is 16 amino acids. CDR3 in DNA: TGTGCCAGAAGCCCGGACAGGGTAGGTGTTAACACTGAAGCTTTCTTT. It encodes CARSPDRVGVNTEAFF.

This chain joins TRBV11-2 and TRBJ2-5; 12 nucleotides align to TRBD2. Germline lookup yields CDR1 SGHAT and CDR2 FQNNGV. This CDR3 has 17 residues. Germline trimming cut 3 bases from V and 4 bases from J; bases unmatched to any gene: 9. The CDR3 here is CASSFGLAGGLRETQYF. In DNA, the CDR3 is TGTGCCAGCAGCTTCGGGCTAGCGGGGGGGCTCAGAGAGACCCAGTACTTC.

The genes are TRBV9 and TRBJ2-5; 11 bases line up with TRBD2. V lost 3 bases and J lost 4; bases outside the gene matches: 5. CDR1 is SGDLS, CDR2 YYNGEE, per germline. This CDR3 region has 15 residues. This CDR3 is CASSAGGLAVETQYF. The CDR3 region has the DNA TGTGCCAGCAGCGCGGGGGGACTAGCGGTAGAGACCCAGTACTTC. Full variable domain (rest looked up from reference TRBV9 and TRBJ2-5): DSGVTQTPKHLITATGQRVTLRCSPRSGDLSVYWYQQSLDQGLQFLIQYYNGEERAKGNILERFSAQQFPDLHSELNLSSLELGDSALYFCASSAGGLAVETQYFGPGTRLLVL.

The chain employs TRBV27 and TRBJ2-7; maybe TRBD2 (6 bases). V lost 3 bases, J lost 3 bases, and 24 bases lay in between. The CDR3 consists of 18 residues. In germline, CDR1 is MNHEY, CDR2 SMNVEV (reference sequence). CDR3 nucleotide sequence: TGTGCCAGCAGTTTTACCCCCCCCCTAGGAGGGGCGGGCTACGAGCAGTACTTC. Protein: CASSFTPPLGGAGYEQYF.

This chain uses TRBV9 with TRBJ2-5, with D uncertain. Trimming pared 3 bases from V and 3 bases from J, leaving 6 bases between. The CDR3 consists of 12 residues. Germline CDR1 SGDLS, CDR2 YYNGEE. CDR3 in amino acids: CASSAREETQYF. Written as DNA, the CDR3 is TGTGCCAGCAGCGCCCGAGAAGAGACCCAGTACTTC. The complete variable domain, with remaining parts taken from reference TRBV9 and TRBJ2-5, reads DSGVTQTPKHLITATGQRVTLRCSPRSGDLSVYWYQQSLDQGLQFLIQYYNGEERAKGNILERFSAQQFPDLHSELNLSSLELGDSALYFCASSAREETQYFGPGTRLLVL.

The gene calls are TRBV7-2 and TRBJ2-5; 7 bases match TRBD1. V shed 5 bases and J 1 base; nucleotides not matched to a gene: 4. The germline V gene has CDR1 SGHTA and CDR2 FQGNSA. The CDR3 has 14 amino acids. The CDR3 nucleotides are TGTGCCAGCAGCCTCGGGACAGTCCAAGAGACCCAGTACTTC. The encoded protein is CASSLGTVQETQYF.

The V and J genes are TRBV25-1 and TRBJ1-1; 8 bases align to TRBD1. Germline CDR1 reads MGHDK; CDR2 reads SYGVNS. V shed 4 bases and J 7 bases; nucleotides not matched to a gene: 8. This CDR3 is 14 amino acids long. The CDR3 DNA follows: TGTGCCAGCAGTGGGGCAGGGGGCGTCGTTGAAGCTTTCTTT. Amino acids: CASSGAGGVVEAFF.

This chain uses TRBV5-4 with TRBJ2-5; D perhaps matches TRBD2 (7 bases). Trimming cost V 4 bases and J 7 bases, with 17 bases left between them. This CDR3 is 14 amino acids long. The germline V gene has CDR1 SGHNT and CDR2 YYREEE (reference sequence). The CDR3, as DNA: TGTGCCAGCAGCCCCGACAGGTGGGGGGGGACCCAGTACTTC. Translating gives CASSPDRWGGTQYF.

This clone was seen only once. The chain has TRBV27 and TRBJ2-5, with TRBD1 identical over 11 bases. V gave up 5 bases and J gave up 10 bases; unmatched junction bases: 9. Germline-derived CDR1 and CDR2 are MNHEY and SMNVEV (reference sequence). CDR3 length: 14 amino acids. The CDR3 loop is CASSPRTGGPVQYF. The DNA of the CDR3 is TGTGCCAGCAGTCCCCGGACAGGGGGCCCCGTCCAGTACTTC.